One T cell receptor beta chain is described in this entry. Its recognized antigen is unknown. Per-nucleotide qualities are absent, and no much larger clonotype sits a single base away. This entry belongs to a study of blood T cell repertoires in COVID-19 (dated by TCRdb to the early 2020s). In terms of the full investigation: Samples from collaborators originated in the United States, Italy and Spain and spanned both the acute and convalescent phases of COVID-19. The prospective study material was composed of cDNA or gDNA derived from T cells, B-cell-depleted T cells, or PBMCs. HLA class I and class II types, where available, came from metadata supplied by the sample provider rather than from assay-based typing. Subjects who had been exposed to COVID-19, were actively infected with it, or had recovered from it provided the deeply sampled blood TCRbeta repertoires that made up the dataset. A de-identified subject ID, COVID-19 status, age in years and sex were almost always included in the sample metadata. The samples were drawn from the first 160 participants of the ongoing ImmuneRACE study and from 950 to 1,500 subjects provided by 6 global collaborators. The repertoires were made available in a free public database intended to serve as a resource for research on the immune response to SARS-CoV-2. Results and caveats for the whole study, not just this receptor: Clinical and demographic metadata were provided uncurated, with the amount varying by source and participant.

TCRbeta CDR3 regions were amplified from genomic DNA by means of the immunoSEQ Assay, a bias-controlled multiplex PCR. The paper's data handling went like this. Within the assay, amplification of reference gene primers was used to estimate how many nucleated cells each sample contained. To quantify the absolute abundance of each unique TCRbeta CDR3 rearrangement, sequence reads were collapsed and filtered. For each sample, productive Simpson clonality was calculated as the square root of Simpson's diversity index across productive rearrangements. TCRdb holds this immuneACCESS table with in-frame rearrangements only. Some clones are missing; in checked studies, unresolved V genes explain under half, and the rest has no known cause. D and trimming come from the DNA, and the V and J calls and clone size come from that table. Across this sample there are 200,000 to 250,000 clones, with approximately 86% seen only once. Clones ranked in the top ten supply roughly 5.5% of the sample.

The collaborating institutions used their own protocols to collect whole blood in K2EDTA tubes. Collaborator samples were shipped for TCRbeta analysis as frozen whole blood, isolated PBMCs, or DNA extracted from either sample type. Taken from cysteine to phenylalanine, the CDR3 has 16 residues. Just the 48-base CDR3 DNA is kept, in frame starting at base 1. The CDR1 and CDR2 encoded by the germline V gene are SGHVS and FQNEAQ. V is pruned by 5 bases and J by 1 base, leaving 10 bases of the junction without a gene match. The specimen was peripheral blood. The origin of this receptor is a human donor in a cohort sampled during active COVID-19. The V gene is TRBV7-8 and the J gene is TRBJ2-5; 7 bases in the middle match TRBD1. The CDR3 has the sequence CASSPPGQAFQETQYF. In nucleotide form, the sequence is TGTGCCAGCAGCCCACCCGGACAGGCCTTCCAAGAGACCCAGTACTTC.